These T cell receptor beta chains were read from a single sample in a study of glioma-infiltrating T cells after dendritic cell vaccination. Clones were sequenced by immunoSEQ multiplex PCR, and TCRdb holds only the in-frame ones, with some missing. This table has about 87,000 clones, under 85% appearing once. Specimen: blood, collected after dendritic cell vaccination. These receptors all come from a human donor with glioblastoma. The CDR3 runs from the conserved cysteine through the conserved F or W. D genes are given only for firm matches. Clone sizes are given selectively: once, few, many, or a class where the clone is expanded.

>TRBJ2-7|.|TRBD1|TRBV29-1
TGCAGCGTTGGAAGACAGGGTTCCTACGAGCAGTACTTC
CSVGRQGSYEQYF
>TRBJ2-7|.|TRBD1|TRBV9
TGTGCCAGCAGCGTAGGACTACGGGACAGGACCTACGAGCAGTACTTC
CASSVGLRDRTYEQYF
>TRBJ1-2|once|TRBD1|TRBV27
TGTGCCAGCAGTGCCTCAGGACAGGACAACTATGGCTACACCTTC
CASSASGQDNYGYTF
>TRBJ1-6|once|.|TRBV6-5
TGTGCCAGCAGCCGTACCCGGACTATGGGTTCACCCCTCCACTTT
CASSRTRTMGSPLHF
>TRBJ2-5|.|TRBD2|TRBV4-1
TGCGCCAGCAGCCAAGAACAGCGGGGGGCCGAAGAGACCCAGTACTTC
CASSQEQRGAEETQYF
>TRBJ2-1|.|TRBD2|TRBV15
TGTGCCACCAGCAGAGGGGGACTAGCGGGGACAAAAGCCTACAATGAGCAGTTCTTC
CATSRGGLAGTKAYNEQFF
>TRBJ1-1|.|.|TRBV27
TGTGCCAGCAGTTCATCCCAGGGTCACACTGAAGCTTTCTTT
CASSSSQGHTEAFF
>TRBJ2-2|.|.|TRBV7-7
TGTGCTAGCAGTTTGACAGGCCCGAACACCGGGGAGCTGTTTTTT
CASSLTGPNTGELFF
>TRBJ1-1|.|.|TRBV19
TGTGCCAGTAGTATCGGACAATCGAACACTGAAGCTTTCTTT
CASSIGQSNTEAFF
>TRBJ1-6|.|.|TRBV5-4
TGTGCCAGCAGCCCTGAAGAGGGTTCACCCCTCCACTTT
CASSPEEGSPLHF
>TRBJ1-5|few|.|TRBV5-3
TGTGCCAGAAGCGAAACAGGGTCGAGGGATAGCAATCAGCCCCAGCATTTT
CARSETGSRDSNQPQHF
>TRBJ1-6|.|.|TRBV19
TGTGCCAGTAGTCCCCTCTTGGGGGGAAATTCACCCCTCCACTTT
CASSPLLGGNSPLHF
>TRBJ1-1|.|.|TRBV11-1
TGTGCCAGCAGCTTAGACCGCGCTGAAGCTTTCTTT
CASSLDRAEAFF
>TRBJ2-1|.|.|TRBV5-1
TGCGCCAGCAGCTTGGTTACAGGGAAGGTGGTTAACAATGAGCAGTTCTTC
CASSLVTGKVVNNEQFF
>TRBJ1-4|.|.|TRBV21-1
TGTGCCAGCAGCAAAGCCTCGCAGGCTAATGAAAAACTGTTTTTT
CASSKASQANEKLFF
>TRBJ2-1|few|TRBD2|TRBV6-5
TGTGCCAGCAGTTCCCGCTTAAGCGGGGGGGCCAATGAGCAGTTCTTC
CASSSRLSGGANEQFF
>TRBJ2-7|.|TRBD1|TRBV19
TGTGCCAGTAGTATATCCTCCGGGACAGTGTCCTACGAGCAGTACTTC
CASSISSGTVSYEQYF
>TRBJ1-1|once|.|TRBV11-2
TGTGCCAGCAGCTTACCCCCAGTTTCAAGCACTGAAGCTTTCTTT
CASSLPPVSSTEAFF
>TRBJ1-2|.|TRBD1|TRBV5-1
TGCGCCAGCAGCTCGGGACAGGGAGACACCTTC
CASSSGQGDTF
>TRBJ1-5|.|TRBD1|TRBV19
TGTGCCAGTAGTTCTCCGGACAGGGGGCTCTTCCAGCCCCAGCATTTT
CASSSPDRGLFQPQHF
>TRBJ1-6|few|.|TRBV7-2
TGTGCCAGCAGCTTGGCGTCTCTTAAGGAGAATTCACCCCTCCACTTT
CASSLASLKENSPLHF
>TRBJ2-1|.|TRBD1|TRBV29-1
TGCAGGGCAGGGGGACCCCTAAACGGTGAGCAGTTCTTC
CRAGGPLNGEQFF
>TRBJ1-6|once|.|TRBV15
TGTGCCACCAGCAGAGATGCGGGGGATTCACCCCTCCACTTT
CATSRDAGDSPLHF
>TRBJ1-5|.|.|TRBV21-1
TGTGCCAGCAGCTGGACAGAGAATAGCAATCAGCCCCAGCATTTT
CASSWTENSNQPQHF
>TRBJ1-1|.|.|TRBV11-1
TGTGCCAGCAGCTTAATACTTAACACTGAAGCTTTCTTT
CASSLILNTEAFF
>TRBJ2-7|.|TRBD1|TRBV25-1
TGTGCCAGCAGTGACTCCGGGACAGCAATCTACGAGCAGTACTTC
CASSDSGTAIYEQYF
>TRBJ1-3|few|.|TRBV7-9
TGTGCCAGCAGCTTAGGACAGGAGCCTGGAAACACCATATATTTT
CASSLGQEPGNTIYF
>TRBJ1-2|.|TRBD1|TRBV5-4
TGTGCCAGCAGCTGGGGTGGGGGTGTAGGACACGGGACAGGGGATTATGGCTACACCTTC
CASSWGGGVGHGTGDYGYTF
>TRBJ2-5|.|.|TRBV13
TGTGCCAGCAGCTTTGAGAACCAAGAGACCCAGTACTTC
CASSFENQETQYF
>TRBJ2-1|.|TRBD2|TRBV5-4
TGTGCCAGCAGCCCTCGGACTAGCTCCTACAATGAGCAGTTCTTC
CASSPRTSSYNEQFF
>TRBJ1-5|.|TRBD1|TRBV27
TGTGCCAGCAGCCCTGACAGGGACCAGCCCCAGCATTTT
CASSPDRDQPQHF
>TRBJ2-2|.|TRBD2|TRBV7-7
TGTGCTAGCAGCTTACAAGCGGGGGGCACCGGGGAGCTGTTTTTT
CASSLQAGGTGELFF
>TRBJ2-1|.|TRBD2|TRBV4-3
TGCGCCAGCAGCCAAGACGATAGCGGGGGGGAACACAATGAGCAGTTCTTC
CASSQDDSGGEHNEQFF
>TRBJ2-1|.|TRBD1|TRBV2
TGTGCCAGCAGTGGTAGGACAGGGGCGAGGAATGAGCAGTTCTTC
CASSGRTGARNEQFF
>TRBJ1-1|.|TRBD1|TRBV18
TGTGCCAGCTCACCCCGAGGGACAGAGCCTCGGGACACTGAAGCTTTCTTT
CASSPRGTEPRDTEAFF
>TRBJ1-4|.|.|TRBV19
TGTGCCAGTAGTACTGAGGGGGATAATGAAAAACTGTTTTTT
CASSTEGDNEKLFF